The clone carrying this T cell receptor beta chain was seen ten or more times. The antigen remains unidentified. The germline V gene encodes CDR1 MNHEY and CDR2 SMNVEV (reference sequence). The CDR3 runs 14 residues. The V gene lost 4 bases and the J gene lost 2 bases, with 10 bases spanning the gap. The data are from a study of T cells in Graves' hyperthyroidism and ophthalmopathy. Hyperthyroidism of Graves' type that showed no ophthalmopathy progression within 18 months was stable. Each diagnosis was grounded in clinical symptoms, serum thyroxine and TRAb, thyroid ultrasound, and orbital computed tomography. Overall study findings and caveats: The model anticipated ophthalmopathy a median about six months pre-onset.

TCR beta CDR3 regions were amplified from RNA transcripts. The TCR CDR3 first-round RT-PCR relied on the HTBI primer set. Each CDR3 protein gets one entry after TCRdb re-called the multiplex PCR reads with MiXCR. Found here are around 110,000 distinct CDR3 sequences, about 17% of them singletons; the top ten hold about 45%. The V and J genes are TRBV27 and TRBJ2-3; unclear D gene. The sample consisted of blood. This TCR derives from a woman in her 50s with Graves' hyperthyroidism. This CDR3 reads CASSWSSATDTQYF. CDR3 DNA: TGTGCCAGCAGTTGGAGCTCGGCCACAGATACGCAGTATTTT.